These T cell receptor beta chains were read from a single sample in a study of T cells after yellow fever vaccination. TCRdb reprocessed the 5' RACE reads via MiXCR and lists one record per CDR3 protein. Altogether hundreds of thousands of distinct CDR3 sequences are present, approximately 3.9% being singletons, with the ten largest covering 23%. The source was PBMCs, collected on the day of the yellow fever booster vaccination. These TCRs come from a young man who received the YFV17D yellow fever vaccine. CDR3s include the opening cysteine and the closing phenylalanine or tryptophan. D genes are given only for firm matches. Clone size appears in some rows only: once, few, many, or a class for an expanded clone.

J gene,clone size,D gene,V gene,CDR3 protein,CDR3 DNA
TRBJ2-5,few,.,TRBV5-1,CASSFPPGGRWETQYF,TGCGCCAGCAGCTTTCCGCCCGGGGGGCGCTGGGAGACCCAGTACTTC
TRBJ1-5,.,.,TRBV7-2,CASSLAGLRNQPQHF,TGTGCCAGCAGCTTGGCAGGGTTACGGAATCAGCCCCAGCATTTT
TRBJ1-2,many,.,TRBV6-2/TRBV6-3,CASSYAENYGYTF,TGTGCCAGCAGTTACGCCGAGAACTATGGCTACACCTTC
TRBJ1-2,many,.,TRBV29-1,CSVEGEGGGYTF,TGCAGCGTTGAAGGGGAAGGAGGTGGCTACACCTTC
TRBJ2-4,few,.,TRBV7-2,CASSLVIWGKNIQYF,TGTGCCAGCAGCTTAGTTATATGGGGCAAAAACATTCAGTACTTC
TRBJ2-7,few,.,TRBV7-2,CASSLVGQGPYEQYF,TGTGCCAGCAGCTTAGTGGGGCAGGGCCCCTACGAGCAGTACTTC
TRBJ1-1,many,.,TRBV5-1,CASSLDPGNTEAFF,TGCGCCAGCAGCTTGGACCCCGGGAACACTGAAGCTTTCTTT
TRBJ1-5,many,TRBD1,TRBV20-1,CSARERTGVLINQPQHF,TGCAGTGCTAGAGAGCGGACAGGGGTTCTGATTAATCAGCCCCAGCATTTT
TRBJ1-2,.,.,TRBV25-1,CASSVSGTGYGYTF,TGTGCCAGCAGTGTCTCAGGAACTGGGTATGGCTACACCTTC
TRBJ2-1,.,.,TRBV4-2,CASSQVLGSSYNEQFF,TGTGCCAGCAGCCAAGTACTGGGGAGCTCCTACAATGAGCAGTTCTTC
TRBJ1-3,many,.,TRBV6-5,CASSYSGSGNTIYF,TGTGCCAGCAGCTACAGCGGCTCTGGAAACACCATATATTTT
TRBJ2-1,few,.,TRBV24-1,CATSDLASQGGGTHNEQFF,TGTGCCACCAGTGATTTGGCCTCTCAGGGGGGGGGAACCCACAATGAGCAGTTCTTC
TRBJ2-7,many,.,TRBV7-9,CASSLVGGGAYEQYF,TGTGCCAGCAGCTTAGTGGGTGGTGGGGCCTACGAGCAGTACTTC
TRBJ1-6,few,.,TRBV6-6,CASSNDLGSYNSPLHF,TGTGCCAGCAGCAATGACTTAGGGTCCTATAATTCACCCCTCCACTTT
TRBJ1-5,many,.,TRBV6-5,CASSSGLPGDQPQHF,TGTGCCAGCAGTTCCGGACTCCCCGGCGACCAGCCCCAGCATTTT
TRBJ1-2,.,.,TRBV11-2,CASSESTANYGYTF,TGTGCCAGCAGCGAATCGACAGCTAACTATGGCTACACCTTC
TRBJ2-5,.,.,TRBV9,CASSPQVAETQYF,TGTGCCAGCAGCCCGCAGGTTGCAGAGACCCAGTACTTC
TRBJ2-3,many,.,TRBV20-1,CSARNPGTLSTDTQYF,TGCAGTGCGAGAAACCCCGGGACACTTAGCACAGATACGCAGTATTTT
TRBJ2-7,many,TRBD1,TRBV29-1,CSARDSPYEQYF,TGCAGCGCCCGGGACAGCCCCTACGAGCAGTACTTC
TRBJ2-5,few,TRBD2,TRBV9,CASSPGTSEAEETQYF,TGTGCCAGCAGCCCCGGGACTAGCGAGGCTGAAGAGACCCAGTACTTC
TRBJ2-1,many,TRBD2,TRBV7-3,CASSLTPTSGGPYNEQFF,TGTGCCAGCAGCTTGACCCCGACTAGCGGGGGGCCCTACAATGAGCAGTTCTTC
TRBJ2-1,many,.,TRBV12-3/TRBV12-4,CASSFGGRGAYNEQFF,TGTGCCAGCAGTTTCGGTGGCAGGGGGGCTTACAATGAGCAGTTCTTC
TRBJ1-5,.,TRBD1,TRBV15,CATSTDRGPNQPQHF,TGTGCCACCAGCACCGACAGGGGTCCGAATCAGCCCCAGCATTTT
TRBJ2-3,many,TRBD1,TRBV7-9,CASSPRTGGETTDTQYF,TGTGCCAGCAGCCCAAGGACAGGGGGCGAGACCACAGATACGCAGTATTTT
TRBJ2-7,many,.,TRBV30,CAWRAPGSNYEQYF,TGTGCCTGGAGGGCCCCGGGCTCTAACTACGAGCAGTACTTC
TRBJ2-2,many,.,TRBV5-1,CASSLGQGDPGELFF,TGCGCCAGCAGCTTGGGGCAGGGTGACCCCGGGGAGCTGTTTTTT
TRBJ1-1,few,.,TRBV5-1,CASWRGSTGTPNTEAFF,TGCGCCAGCTGGAGGGGCTCGACCGGGACACCAAACACTGAAGCTTTCTTT
TRBJ1-5,many,.,TRBV12-3/TRBV12-4,CASSLGIIQPQHF,TGTGCCAGCAGTTTAGGCATCATCCAGCCCCAGCATTTT
TRBJ2-3,many,.,TRBV5-4,CASSRAGSTDTQYF,TGTGCCAGCAGCCGGGCGGGCAGCACAGATACGCAGTATTTT
TRBJ2-2,few,TRBD2,TRBV4-1,CASSLGLAVGTGELFF,TGCGCCAGCAGCTTGGGACTAGCGGTGGGCACCGGGGAGCTGTTTTTT